A selection of T cell receptor beta chains follows, all from one sample in a study of identical twins. TCRdb used MiXCR to reprocess the 5' RACE reads, holding one entry per CDR3 protein. Among about 470,000 distinct CDR3 sequences listed, 20% to 30% were seen once. These sequences were also reported in another study, on T cells expressing NK-cell markers.

What was sequenced was CD4+ T cells sorted from blood. All receptors come from a woman aged 18-29 years in good health. Each CDR3 is given with its conserved first and last residue. The order of the fields is D gene, CDR3 length, J gene, clone size, V gene, CDR3 DNA, CDR3 protein. D genes are given only for firm matches. Size values are once, few and many counts, or a class for expanded clones, and some rows have none.

D gene: TRBD2
CDR3 length: 19
J gene: TRBJ2-5
clone size: -
V gene: TRBV11-1
CDR3 DNA: TGTGCCAGCAGCTTAAGACAGTTGACTAGCGGGGGAGGTCGAGAGACCCAGTACTTC
CDR3 protein: CASSLRQLTSGGGRETQYF

D gene: -
CDR3 length: 14
J gene: TRBJ2-1
clone size: few
V gene: TRBV7-7
CDR3 DNA: TGTGCCAGCAGCCCCGGGGGCCACGGAAATGAGCAGTTCTTC
CDR3 protein: CASSPGGHGNEQFF

D gene: TRBD1
CDR3 length: 14
J gene: TRBJ1-1
clone size: few
V gene: TRBV3-1
CDR3 DNA: TGTGCCAGCAGGGGACAGGGGGCTGGCACTGAAGCTTTCTTT
CDR3 protein: CASRGQGAGTEAFF

D gene: -
CDR3 length: 13
J gene: TRBJ2-2
clone size: -
V gene: TRBV7-9
CDR3 DNA: TGTGCCAGCAGCATTCGGGCGCCCGGGGAGCTGTTTTTT
CDR3 protein: CASSIRAPGELFF

D gene: -
CDR3 length: 15
J gene: TRBJ2-3
clone size: -
V gene: TRBV5-1
CDR3 DNA: TGCGCCAGCAGCTTCGAGGCTCAGGGCACAGATACGCAGTATTTT
CDR3 protein: CASSFEAQGTDTQYF

D gene: -
CDR3 length: 14
J gene: TRBJ1-5
clone size: -
V gene: TRBV7-2
CDR3 DNA: TGTGCCAGCAGCCGCGGACCGGACAATCAGCCCCAGCATTTT
CDR3 protein: CASSRGPDNQPQHF

D gene: -
CDR3 length: 13
J gene: TRBJ2-7
clone size: few
V gene: TRBV7-2
CDR3 DNA: TGTGCCAGCAGCTTAGGAGGTTTGGGTGAGCAGTACTTC
CDR3 protein: CASSLGGLGEQYF

D gene: -
CDR3 length: 12
J gene: TRBJ2-7
clone size: -
V gene: TRBV6-1
CDR3 DNA: TGTGCCAGCAGTGATTTCTCCTACGAGCAGTACTTC
CDR3 protein: CASSDFSYEQYF

D gene: TRBD2
CDR3 length: 14
J gene: TRBJ2-1
clone size: few
V gene: TRBV10-1
CDR3 DNA: TGCGCCAGCAGTGAACTAGCGGGGAACAATGAGCAGTTCTTC
CDR3 protein: CASSELAGNNEQFF

D gene: -
CDR3 length: 12
J gene: TRBJ1-5
clone size: -
V gene: TRBV20-1
CDR3 DNA: TGCAGTGCTAGCAGGGTGGGCCAGCCCCAGCATTTT
CDR3 protein: CSASRVGQPQHF

D gene: -
CDR3 length: 15
J gene: TRBJ2-3
clone size: -
V gene: TRBV6-1
CDR3 DNA: TGTGCCAGCGGGAACCGGCGGGCCGGCACAGATACGCAGTATTTT
CDR3 protein: CASGNRRAGTDTQYF

D gene: -
CDR3 length: 13
J gene: TRBJ2-3
clone size: -
V gene: TRBV9
CDR3 DNA: TGTGCCAGCAGCGTAGAACCTCGAGATACGCAGTATTTT
CDR3 protein: CASSVEPRDTQYF

D gene: -
CDR3 length: 13
J gene: TRBJ1-5
clone size: -
V gene: TRBV20-1
CDR3 DNA: TGCAGTGCTAGTGGGGAGAGGGTTCAGCCCCAGCATTTT
CDR3 protein: CSASGERVQPQHF

D gene: TRBD2
CDR3 length: 14
J gene: TRBJ2-3
clone size: -
V gene: TRBV6-5
CDR3 DNA: TGTGCCAGCAGTTACGGGGCGGGGGTAGATACGCAGTATTTT
CDR3 protein: CASSYGAGVDTQYF

D gene: -
CDR3 length: 14
J gene: TRBJ2-3
clone size: -
V gene: TRBV7-9
CDR3 DNA: TGTGCCAGCAGCCCATGGACAACCCAAGATACGCAGTATTTT
CDR3 protein: CASSPWTTQDTQYF

D gene: TRBD1
CDR3 length: 15
J gene: TRBJ1-1
clone size: -
V gene: TRBV7-3
CDR3 DNA: TGTGCCAGCAGCTTAACCCCGGGGGACAGCACTGAAGCTTTCTTT
CDR3 protein: CASSLTPGDSTEAFF

D gene: -
CDR3 length: 15
J gene: TRBJ2-1
clone size: -
V gene: TRBV3-1
CDR3 DNA: TGTGCCAGCAGCCAAGTGGCGGGATTGGTCGGTGAGCAGTTCTTC
CDR3 protein: CASSQVAGLVGEQFF

D gene: TRBD2
CDR3 length: 15
J gene: TRBJ2-3
clone size: few
V gene: TRBV20-1
CDR3 DNA: TGCAGTGCTAACGGGGCTAGCGGACTGCCAGATACGCAGTATTTT
CDR3 protein: CSANGASGLPDTQYF

D gene: -
CDR3 length: 17
J gene: TRBJ2-5
clone size: -
V gene: TRBV4-2
CDR3 DNA: TGTGCCAGCAGCCAGACCGGGACGAGGGGGGCACAAGAGACCCAGTACTTC
CDR3 protein: CASSQTGTRGAQETQYF

D gene: TRBD1
CDR3 length: 13
J gene: TRBJ2-1
clone size: -
V gene: TRBV20-1
CDR3 DNA: TGCAGTGCTATACAGGGGGCATACAATGAGCAGTTCTTC
CDR3 protein: CSAIQGAYNEQFF

D gene: -
CDR3 length: 14
J gene: TRBJ1-1
clone size: few
V gene: TRBV24-1
CDR3 DNA: TGTGCCACCAGTGCCAAACATGAAAACACTGAAGCTTTCTTT
CDR3 protein: CATSAKHENTEAFF

D gene: -
CDR3 length: 14
J gene: TRBJ1-1
clone size: few
V gene: TRBV12-3/TRBV12-4
CDR3 DNA: TGTGCCAGCAGTTTTTCGGGGAGGAACACTGAAGCTTTCTTT
CDR3 protein: CASSFSGRNTEAFF

D gene: -
CDR3 length: 15
J gene: TRBJ2-7
clone size: -
V gene: TRBV5-5
CDR3 DNA: TGTGCCAGCAGCTTGGTAGCGACAGACTCCTACGAGCAGTACTTC
CDR3 protein: CASSLVATDSYEQYF

D gene: -
CDR3 length: 12
J gene: TRBJ2-3
clone size: -
V gene: TRBV9
CDR3 DNA: TGTGCCAGCAGCGCCCCGCGCGCTGCGCAGTATTTT
CDR3 protein: CASSAPRAAQYF

D gene: -
CDR3 length: 15
J gene: TRBJ2-1
clone size: -
V gene: TRBV5-1
CDR3 DNA: TGCGCCAGCAGCACCCTGGCTTCGGGTTACAATGAGCAGTTCTTC
CDR3 protein: CASSTLASGYNEQFF

D gene: -
CDR3 length: 16
J gene: TRBJ2-5
clone size: -
V gene: TRBV6-5
CDR3 DNA: TGTGCCAGCAGCTACTCTAGTCCGGGGGCCCAAGAGACCCAGTACTTC
CDR3 protein: CASSYSSPGAQETQYF

D gene: -
CDR3 length: 14
J gene: TRBJ2-1
clone size: few
V gene: TRBV12-3/TRBV12-4
CDR3 DNA: TGTGCCAGCAGTTCCGGGACCCCCCTCAGTGAGCAGTTCTTC
CDR3 protein: CASSSGTPLSEQFF

D gene: -
CDR3 length: 15
J gene: TRBJ1-2
clone size: -
V gene: TRBV6-2/TRBV6-3
CDR3 DNA: TGTGCCGCCGAACAACGGGACCGTGGGGTCTATGGCTACACCTTC
CDR3 protein: CAAEQRDRGVYGYTF

D gene: TRBD2
CDR3 length: 15
J gene: TRBJ2-2
clone size: -
V gene: TRBV12-3/TRBV12-4
CDR3 DNA: TGTGCCAGCAGTTTAGTGGCGGGGGTTGCCGGGGAGCTGTTTTTT
CDR3 protein: CASSLVAGVAGELFF

D gene: TRBD1
CDR3 length: 15
J gene: TRBJ1-1
clone size: many
V gene: TRBV5-1
CDR3 DNA: TGCGCCAGCAGCTTGGCGGGACAGACGAACACTGAAGCTTTCTTT
CDR3 protein: CASSLAGQTNTEAFF

D gene: -
CDR3 length: 15
J gene: TRBJ2-1
clone size: few
V gene: TRBV9
CDR3 DNA: TGTGCCAGCAGCGTAGGGGGGCCGGGTTACAATGAGCAGTTCTTC
CDR3 protein: CASSVGGPGYNEQFF

D gene: -
CDR3 length: 15
J gene: TRBJ1-1
clone size: few
V gene: TRBV27
CDR3 DNA: TGTGCCAGCAGTTCCCCGGCGGGGGCGGACACTGAAGCTTTCTTT
CDR3 protein: CASSSPAGADTEAFF

D gene: -
CDR3 length: 14
J gene: TRBJ2-3
clone size: -
V gene: TRBV5-1
CDR3 DNA: TGCGCCAGCCATGTGGAGGGGGGCACAGATACGCAGTATTTT
CDR3 protein: CASHVEGGTDTQYF

D gene: -
CDR3 length: 13
J gene: TRBJ2-1
clone size: few
V gene: TRBV20-1
CDR3 DNA: TGCAGTGGCCGGGACGGAGGATACAATGAGCAGTTCTTC
CDR3 protein: CSGRDGGYNEQFF

D gene: TRBD2
CDR3 length: 12
J gene: TRBJ2-3
clone size: few
V gene: TRBV5-1
CDR3 DNA: TGCGCCAGCAGCTTGGACGGGACTAGTGCGTATTTT
CDR3 protein: CASSLDGTSAYF

D gene: -
CDR3 length: 15
J gene: TRBJ1-4
clone size: few
V gene: TRBV6-5
CDR3 DNA: TGTGCCAGCAGTTACTCCGGGGGCGGGGGGGAAAAACTGTTTTTT
CDR3 protein: CASSYSGGGGEKLFF

D gene: TRBD1
CDR3 length: 16
J gene: TRBJ1-2
clone size: -
V gene: TRBV5-1
CDR3 DNA: TGCGCCAGCAGCTTGGCCCCCACGACAGGGATCTATGGCTACACCTTC
CDR3 protein: CASSLAPTTGIYGYTF

D gene: -
CDR3 length: 12
J gene: TRBJ1-5
clone size: few
V gene: TRBV12-3/TRBV12-4
CDR3 DNA: TGTGCCAGCAGTTTCTTGCAACAGCCCCAGCATTTT
CDR3 protein: CASSFLQQPQHF

D gene: -
CDR3 length: 16
J gene: TRBJ2-1
clone size: -
V gene: TRBV6-1
CDR3 DNA: TGTGCCAGCAGCCCTCAGGGGTCCAGATCCTACAATGAGCAGTTCTTC
CDR3 protein: CASSPQGSRSYNEQFF